These 7 T cell receptor beta chains came from one sample sequenced in a study of identical twins. TCRdb recomputed calls from the 5' RACE reads with MiXCR, one row per CDR3 protein. The data contain 700,000 or so distinct CDR3 sequences, approximately 21% of them singletons. The same sample was also used in a study of T cells expressing NK-cell markers.

Sequences were obtained from PBMCs. The receptors were sampled from a woman between 18 and 29 years old in good health.

V gene TRBV20-1 combines with J gene TRBJ2-2; tentatively, D is TRBD2 (6 bases). CDR1 DFQATT and CDR2 SNEGSKA come from the germline V gene (reference sequence). The V end lost 6 bases, the J end lost 7 bases, and 15 bases lay between the germline ends. This CDR3 contains 13 residues. CDR3 amino acids: CSAAGQLIGELFF. In DNA form, the CDR3 reads TGCAGTGCCGCGGGGCAGCTAATCGGGGAGCTGTTTTTT.

V is TRBV10-3 and J is TRBJ1-2; D call uncertain. Trimming took 7 bases from V and 2 from J, leaving 11 bases between them. The CDR3 covers 13 residues. Per germline, CDR1 ENHRY and CDR2 SYGVKD. The DNA of the CDR3 is TGTGCCATCACCAAGGACCTAAACTATGGCTACACCTTC. Amino acid sequence: CAITKDLNYGYTF.

This chain joins TRBV15 and TRBJ2-5; D might be TRBD1 (5 bases). The V end lost 8 bases, the J end lost 5 bases, and 15 bases lay between the germline ends. In germline, CDR1 is LNHNV, CDR2 YYDKDF (reference sequence). This CDR3 comprises 13 residues. The DNA of the CDR3 is TGTGCCACCGGAAGGGGATCGAGTGAGACCCAGTACTTC. It specifies CATGRGSSETQYF.

This clonotype was detected ten times or more. The chain is built from TRBV5-1 and TRBJ2-2, with 8 bases aligning to TRBD2. The CDR3 runs to 15 residues. The germline gives CDR1 SGHRS, CDR2 YFSETQ. J lost 4 bases, V lost 3 bases, and 5 bases had no gene match. The chain's CDR3 is CASSSSTSGTGELFF. The CDR3 DNA follows: TGCGCCAGCAGCTCAAGCACTAGCGGCACCGGGGAGCTGTTTTTT.

The chain links TRBV9 to TRBJ2-7; 7 positions match TRBD2. With 0 bases clipped from V and 6 bases from J, the junction kept 6 bases outside the gene matches. This CDR3 comprises 14 residues. Germline CDR1 and CDR2: SGDLS and YYNGEE. CDR3 bases: TGTGCCAGCAGCGTAGGGGAGGGTAGGGGCGAGCAGTACTTC. The encoded protein is CASSVGEGRGEQYF.

The table lists this clonotype with a few counts. The gene calls are TRBV6-5 and TRBJ2-7; D might be TRBD2 (6 bases). Trimming cost V 2 bases and J 6 bases, with 17 bases left between them. The germline V gene encodes CDR1 MNHEY and CDR2 SVGAGI. The CDR3 has 15 amino acids. The CDR3 protein is CASSYLWRGDGEQYF. The DNA of the CDR3 is TGTGCCAGCAGTTACCTGTGGCGGGGAGACGGCGAGCAGTACTTC.

V gene TRBV20-1 combines with J gene TRBJ2-7; 7 positions match TRBD1. Germline CDR1 reads DFQATT; CDR2 reads SNEGSKA (reference sequence). With 5 bases clipped from V and 5 bases from J, the junction kept 12 bases outside the gene matches. The CDR3 runs 14 residues. The CDR3 sequence is CSALRTGGGNEQYF. The CDR3, as DNA: TGCAGTGCTTTGAGGACAGGAGGTGGGAACGAGCAGTACTTC.